This is a list of T cell receptor beta chains from one sample in a study of cytomegalovirus exposure and HLA in healthy donors. Assay used: immunoSEQ multiplex PCR; TCRdb lists only in-frame clones, some missing. Of about 160,000 clones in the sample, about 80% were seen once. Sequenced sample: PBMCs. The source of these receptors is a young man in good health and CMV-seronegative. CDR3s include the opening cysteine and the closing phenylalanine or tryptophan. A D gene is named only where the DNA matches it firmly. Expanded clones are given a class, and other clones once, few, many or no size at all.

>TRBD1|TRBJ2-5|-|TRBV7-3
CASRNIDHRGGQETQYF
TGTGCCAGCAGGAACATCGATCACAGGGGTGGCCAAGAGACCCAGTACTTC
>TRBD1|TRBJ2-7|once|TRBV7-8
CASSQGRQGALYEQYF
TGTGCCAGCAGCCAGGGGAGGCAGGGGGCGCTGTACGAGCAGTACTTC
>TRBD1|TRBJ2-7|-|TRBV6-1
CASSVDRGSYEQYF
TGTGCCAGCAGTGTTGACAGGGGCTCCTACGAGCAGTACTTC
>-|TRBJ2-6|-|TRBV5-1
CASSLGTARSGANVLTF
TGCGCCAGCAGCTTGGGGACTGCCCGCTCTGGGGCCAACGTCCTGACTTTC
>TRBD1|TRBJ1-1|-|TRBV30
CAWSFPQGANTEAFF
TGTGCCTGGAGTTTTCCACAGGGGGCGAACACTGAAGCTTTCTTT
>-|TRBJ1-1|-|TRBV6-4
CASSGGPNTEAFF
TGTGCCAGCAGTGGTGGGCCGAACACTGAAGCTTTCTTT
>TRBD2|TRBJ2-5|once|TRBV5-1
CASSLQAGVGKTQYF
TGCGCCAGCAGCTTGCAAGCGGGAGTAGGAAAGACCCAGTACTTC
>-|TRBJ1-2|-|TRBV11-2
CASSPLRGHGYTF
TGTGCCAGCAGCCCCTTACGAGGGCACGGCTACACCTTC
>-|TRBJ1-1|-|TRBV5-4
CASSLGSPMNTEAFF
TGTGCCAGCAGCTTGGGATCTCCTATGAACACTGAAGCTTTCTTT
>TRBD1|TRBJ1-1|-|TRBV6-5
CASSYFATGGRLVAFF
TGTGCCAGCAGTTACTTTGCGACAGGGGGGCGATTAGTCGCTTTCTTT
>-|TRBJ2-7|-|TRBV11-3
CASSLDTSYEQYF
TGTGCCAGCAGCTTAGACACTTCCTACGAGCAGTACTTC
>TRBD1|TRBJ2-7|-|TRBV4-1
CASSPFFISQGTYEQYF
TGCGCCAGCAGCCCGTTTTTTATTTCACAGGGGACCTACGAGCAGTACTTC
>-|TRBJ2-7|-|TRBV7-9
CASSPSPPVSYEQYF
TGTGCCAGCAGCCCCTCCCCACCCGTCTCCTACGAGCAGTACTTC
>-|TRBJ2-7|once|TRBV27
CASRQRSGNPRTPYEQYF
TGTGCCAGCAGACAAAGGTCGGGGAATCCACGGACTCCCTACGAGCAGTACTTC
>-|TRBJ2-2|-|TRBV29-1
CSVPGGTGELFF
TGCAGCGTGCCTGGGGGGACCGGGGAGCTGTTTTTT
>-|TRBJ1-1|-|TRBV18
CASSLASPEAFF
TGTGCCAGCTCACTAGCAAGCCCCGAAGCTTTCTTT
>-|TRBJ2-7|-|TRBV11-2
CASSLAGTYEQYF
TGTGCCAGCAGCTTAGCAGGAACCTACGAGCAGTACTTC
>-|TRBJ1-1|-|TRBV7-9
CASSLQKNTEAFF
TGTGCCAGCAGCTTACAAAAGAACACTGAAGCTTTCTTT
>TRBD1|TRBJ1-5|-|TRBV9
CASSRTGAQPQHF
TGTGCCAGCAGTAGAACAGGGGCTCAGCCCCAGCATTTT
>TRBD1|TRBJ1-5|-|TRBV4-1
CASSQGTGGRIEPQHF
TGCGCCAGCAGCCAAGGGACAGGGGGGCGGATAGAGCCCCAGCATTTT
>TRBD1|TRBJ2-7|few|TRBV6-1
CASRAGTGAAYEQYF
TGTGCCAGCAGGGCCGGGACAGGGGCGGCCTACGAGCAGTACTTC
>-|TRBJ2-1|-|TRBV15
CATSRVQGLYNEQFF
TGTGCCACCAGCAGAGTCCAGGGGCTCTACAATGAGCAGTTCTTC
>TRBD1|TRBJ2-2|once|TRBV2
CASNYRGTGELFF
TGTGCCAGCAACTACAGGGGTACCGGGGAGCTGTTTTTT
>TRBD1|TRBJ1-6|-|TRBV11-2
CASSLGGQSPLHF
TGTGCCAGCAGCTTAGGGGGACAGTCCCCCCTCCACTTT
>-|TRBJ2-7|-|TRBV7-9
CASPLRTPGEQYF
TGTGCCAGCCCCCTTAGGACCCCGGGAGAGCAGTACTTC
>-|TRBJ1-1|-|TRBV19
CASSIGRVLNTEAFF
TGTGCCAGTAGTATAGGTCGTGTGTTGAACACTGAAGCTTTCTTT
>TRBD1|TRBJ2-2|few|TRBV5-1
CASSLEGAQGGELFF
TGCGCCAGCAGCTTGGAGGGGGCGCAGGGCGGGGAGCTGTTTTTT
>TRBD2|TRBJ2-5|-|TRBV29-1
CSVDLAGVPQETQYF
TGCAGCGTTGATTTAGCGGGAGTCCCCCAAGAGACCCAGTACTTC
>TRBD2|TRBJ2-7|-|TRBV2
CASTPGGQPYEQYF
TGTGCCAGCACTCCGGGAGGACAACCCTACGAGCAGTACTTC
>-|TRBJ1-6|-|TRBV28
CASSRRTGWFANNSPLHF
TGTGCCAGCAGCCGTCGGACGGGGTGGTTTGCGAATAATTCACCCCTCCACTTT
>TRBD1|TRBJ1-2|few|TRBV7-2
CASSPQGQSYGYTF
TGTGCCAGCAGCCCACAGGGGCAGTCCTATGGCTACACCTTC
>TRBD2|TRBJ2-3|-|TRBV7-7
CASSAGETQYF
TGTGCCAGCAGCGCGGGGGAGACGCAGTATTTT
>TRBD1|TRBJ1-1|-|TRBV6-5
CASSYIGGGGEAFF
TGTGCCAGCAGTTACATCGGAGGGGGCGGTGAAGCTTTCTTT
>TRBD1|TRBJ2-7|-|TRBV6-5
CASSYGGTGSYEQYF
TGTGCCAGCAGCTACGGGGGGACAGGGTCCTACGAGCAGTACTTC
>TRBD2|TRBJ2-7|-|TRBV29-1
CSGGGGTLGEQYF
TGCAGCGGGGGGGGTGGAACCTTAGGAGAGCAGTACTTC
>TRBD2|TRBJ2-7|-|TRBV7-9
CAIDGGVAGGSYEQYF
TGTGCCATCGACGGGGGGGTAGCGGGAGGTTCCTACGAGCAGTACTTC
>-|TRBJ1-4|few|TRBV5-8
CASSPQGKGEKLFF
TGTGCCAGCAGTCCCCAGGGCAAGGGTGAAAAACTGTTTTTT
>-|TRBJ2-3|-|TRBV7-3
CASRQISTDTQYF
TGTGCCAGCCGACAGATAAGCACAGATACGCAGTATTTT
>TRBD1|TRBJ2-5|-|TRBV5-6
CASSAWDREYETQYF
TGTGCCAGCAGCGCCTGGGACAGGGAGTATGAGACCCAGTACTTC
>TRBD2|TRBJ2-3|-|TRBV30
CALAGAGVSRTDTQYF
TGTGCCCTGGCGGGAGCGGGAGTCAGTCGGACAGATACGCAGTATTTT
>-|TRBJ1-1|-|TRBV9
CASSESRDFVTTEAFF
TGTGCCAGCAGCGAAAGCAGGGATTTCGTAACCACTGAAGCTTTCTTT
>-|TRBJ2-1|-|TRBV4-1
CASSPGSLLNNEQFF
TGCGCCAGCAGTCCCGGGAGCCTACTTAACAATGAGCAGTTCTTC
>-|TRBJ1-1|-|TRBV9
CASSPSPGNTEAFF
TGTGCCAGCAGCCCTTCGCCCGGGAACACTGAAGCTTTCTTT
>-|TRBJ2-5|-|TRBV28
CACRGQETQYF
TGTGCCTGTCGGGGGCAAGAGACCCAGTACTTC
>-|TRBJ2-1|-|TRBV9
CASSVRGYNEQFF
TGTGCCAGCAGCGTTCGGGGATACAATGAGCAGTTCTTC
>-|TRBJ1-5|-|TRBV9
CASSGRGSNQPQHF
TGTGCCAGCAGCGGTAGGGGGAGCAATCAGCCCCAGCATTTT
>TRBD2|TRBJ2-3|few|TRBV7-2
CASSLVASGGSGYF
TGTGCCAGCAGCTTAGTTGCTAGCGGGGGTTCAGGGTATTTT
>TRBD1|TRBJ1-1|-|TRBV7-2
CASSHDRGGAFF
TGTGCCAGCAGTCACGACAGGGGGGGAGCTTTCTTT
>TRBD1|TRBJ1-4|-|TRBV6-6
CASSLISGTGEKLFF
TGTGCCAGCAGCCTTATATCCGGGACAGGGGAAAAACTGTTTTTT
>-|TRBJ2-7|-|TRBV5-4
CASSLGQNYEQYF
TGTGCCAGCAGCTTGGGACAGAACTACGAGCAGTACTTC
>TRBD1|TRBJ1-3|-|TRBV18
CASSPRTGGDTIYF
TGTGCCAGCTCGCCTCGGACAGGGGGCGACACCATATATTTT
>TRBD1|TRBJ2-3|-|TRBV4-3
CASSPGGDTQYF
TGCGCCAGCAGCCCAGGGGGAGATACGCAGTATTTT
>-|TRBJ2-7|once|TRBV19
CASSIDLSDTAEQYF
TGTGCCAGTAGTATAGATCTATCGGACACCGCGGAGCAGTACTTC
>TRBD1|TRBJ2-7|-|TRBV6-5
CASSPQDRGNEQYF
TGTGCCAGCAGTCCCCAGGACAGGGGGAACGAGCAGTACTTC
>TRBD1|TRBJ2-5|-|TRBV14
CASSQVGQGGLETQYF
TGTGCCAGCAGCCAAGTGGGACAGGGGGGCTTGGAGACCCAGTACTTC
>TRBD1|TRBJ1-2|-|TRBV5-4
CASRSGTANYGYTF
TGTGCCAGCAGATCCGGGACAGCGAACTATGGCTACACCTTC
>TRBD2|TRBJ2-1|-|TRBV29-1
CSGLAGTQFF
TGCAGCGGCTTAGCGGGGACGCAGTTCTTC
>-|TRBJ1-2|-|TRBV15
CATSRALQGNYGYTF
TGTGCCACCAGCAGAGCCTTACAGGGAAACTATGGCTACACCTTC